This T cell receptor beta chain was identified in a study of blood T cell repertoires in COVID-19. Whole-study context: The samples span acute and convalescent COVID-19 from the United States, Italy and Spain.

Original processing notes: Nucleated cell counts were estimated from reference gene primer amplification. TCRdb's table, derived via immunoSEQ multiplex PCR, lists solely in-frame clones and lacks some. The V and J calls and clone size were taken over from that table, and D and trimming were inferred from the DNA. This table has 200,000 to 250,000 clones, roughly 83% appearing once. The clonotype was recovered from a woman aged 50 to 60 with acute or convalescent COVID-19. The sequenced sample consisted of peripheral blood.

The CDR3 region has the DNA TGTGCCAGCACCGGAGAGGGGGGGAATTCACCCCTCCACTTT. The encoded protein is CASTGEGGNSPLHF. V is TRBV3-1 (or the pseudogene TRBV3-2) and J is TRBJ1-6, with D perhaps TRBD1 (6 bases). Looked up from germline, CDR1 is LGHDT and CDR2 is YNNKEL (reference sequence). The V and J ends lost 7 bases and 7 bases respectively, with 14 bases between them. CDR3 length equals 14 residues.